The 16 T cell receptor beta chains given below trace back to one sample, sequenced in a study of CXCR3-negative and CXCR3-positive naive CD8 T cells (dated by TCRdb to 2018 to 2020). The full study reports these points: Compared with CXCR3-negative naive cells, CXCR3-positive naive cells had TRB CDR3s with higher hydrophobicity (lower Kidera factor 4), lower energy, and higher strength and volume indices.

The run used a NextSeq 550. The Human TCR Profiling Kit (MiLaboratory) was used to prepare UMI-labeled 5' RACE TRB cDNA libraries. After reprocessing by TCRdb, each CDR3 protein sequence is one entry, and no DNA is given. The sample has more than 100,000 distinct CDR3 sequences on record. Jointly, the top ten make up 0.41% of the sample. No cognate antigen is known for these TCRs. The specimen was naive CXCR3+ CD8+ T cells from blood. The meaning of the sample's cell subset or site label: CD45RO-CCR7+CD27+CD95- naive CD8+ T cells expressing CXCR3 (TNR3+). The receptors were sampled from a human donor in good health. Some clones in this sample may be carry-over from other donors' samples.

This chain connects TRBV4-3 to TRBJ2-1; no DNA is available, so the TRBD2 call from TCRdb remains unchecked. The CDR3 sequence is 16 residues long. Per germline, CDR1 LGHNA and CDR2 YSLEER. The CDR3 protein is CASSQIAGEGYNEQFF.

The J gene is TRBJ2-3, the V gene TRBV25-1. The CDR3 covers 14 residues. The germline gives CDR1 MGHDK, CDR2 SYGVNS. The CDR3: CASSGHPHTDTQYF. The entire variable domain, with the rest obtained from reference TRBV25-1 and TRBJ2-3, is as follows: EADIYQTPRYLVIGTGKKITLECSQTMGHDKMYWYQQDPGMELHLIHYSYGVNSTEKGDLSSESTVSRIRTEHFPLTLESARPSHTSQYLCASSGHPHTDTQYFGPGTRLTVL.

The gene calls are TRBV15 and TRBJ2-5; the TCRdb call, TRBD2, lacks DNA for checking. Germline CDR1 is LNHNV and CDR2 is YYDKDF (reference sequence). CDR3 length: 16 amino acids. The CDR3 protein is CATSDNSGGAEETQYF.

V and J are TRBV4-1 and TRBJ2-1; TCRdb selects TRBD2, and the lack of DNA leaves this call unchecked. This CDR3 has 16 residues. Germline CDR1 MGHRA, CDR2 YSYEKL. CDR3 sequence: CASSQDGLAGGPEQFF.

The chain joins TRBV5-6 to TRBJ2-7. The length of the CDR3 is 11 residues. The germline V gene has CDR1 SGHDT and CDR2 YYEEEE. The CDR3 here is CASSFTAEQYF. Variable domain in full (rest from reference TRBV5-6 and TRBJ2-7): DAGVTQSPTHLIKTRGQQVTLRCSPKSGHDTVSWYQQALGQGPQFIFQYYEEEERQRGNFPDRFSGHQFPNYSSELNVNALLLGDSALYLCASSFTAEQYFGPGTRLTVT.

The J gene is TRBJ1-3, the V gene TRBV9. Germline CDR1 and CDR2: SGDLS and YYNGEE. There are 14 residues in the CDR3. CDR3 sequence: CASSVRGSGNTIYF.

The chain has TRBV7-9 and TRBJ2-7; the D call of TRBD1 rests on TCRdb alone, since no DNA is present to check it. CDR1 is SEHNR, CDR2 FQNEAQ, per germline (reference sequence). The CDR3 runs 14 residues. CDR3 sequence: CASSLPGDRYEQYF.

This sequence joins TRBV29-1 and TRBJ2-1; TCRdb calls TRBD2, which cannot be checked without DNA. The CDR3 length is 14 residues. Germline CDR1 reads SQVTM; CDR2 reads ANQGSEA. This chain's CDR3 is CSGIAGSSYNEQFF.

The V gene is TRBV7-9, the J gene TRBJ1-1; there is no DNA to check the TCRdb D call of TRBD1. This CDR3 comprises 14 residues. Looked up from germline, CDR1 is SEHNR and CDR2 is FQNEAQ (reference sequence). CDR3 in amino acids: CASSSRQGWTEAFF.

This sequence joins TRBV7-6 and TRBJ2-7; TCRdb's D gene call, TRBD1, goes unchecked for lack of DNA. CDR3 length: 14 residues. Germline V gene sequence: CDR1 SGHVS, CDR2 FNYEAQ. The CDR3 loop reads CASSTRDSSYEQYF.

The chain recombines TRBV12-3 or TRBV12-4 with TRBJ2-5. The CDR3 is 16 residues long. The CDR3 sequence: CASSLAAGQYQETQYF.

J is TRBJ1-4 and V is TRBV28; TCRdb reports TRBD1, a call that lacks DNA to check it against. This CDR3 comprises 17 residues. Per germline, CDR1 MDHEN and CDR2 SYDVKM. The chain's CDR3 is CASSSPQRGGWREKLFF.

V gene TRBV28 combines with J gene TRBJ2-7. Looked up from germline, CDR1 is MDHEN and CDR2 is SYDVKM. CDR3 length equals 13 residues. CDR3 sequence: CASSFAGAYEQYF.

The CDR3 sequence is CATRNRGLSSGANVLTF. The chain links TRBV28 to TRBJ2-6; without DNA, the TCRdb call of TRBD1 cannot be checked. This CDR3 contains 17 residues. Germline V CDR1 and CDR2: MDHEN, SYDVKM.

The CDR3 is CASSHFEGRPTYNEQFF. This sequence joins TRBV4-1 and TRBJ2-1; absent DNA, TCRdb's TRBD2 call cannot be checked. CDR3 size: 17 residues. Per germline, CDR1 MGHRA and CDR2 YSYEKL.

The V call is TRBV9, the J call TRBJ2-5; the TCRdb call, TRBD1, lacks DNA for checking. The CDR3 is 14 residues long. From germline, CDR1 is SGDLS and CDR2 YYNGEE. This CDR3 reads CASSVAPGAKTQYF.